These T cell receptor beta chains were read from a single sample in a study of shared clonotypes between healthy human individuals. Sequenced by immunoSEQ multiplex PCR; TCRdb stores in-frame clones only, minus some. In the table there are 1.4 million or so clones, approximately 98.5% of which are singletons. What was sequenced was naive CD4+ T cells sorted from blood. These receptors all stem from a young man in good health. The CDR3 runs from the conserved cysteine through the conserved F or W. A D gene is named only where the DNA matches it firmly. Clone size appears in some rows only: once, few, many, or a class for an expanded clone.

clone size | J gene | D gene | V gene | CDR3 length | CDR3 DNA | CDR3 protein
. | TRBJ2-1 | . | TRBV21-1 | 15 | TGTGCCAGCGGGCGGCCCGGGACTAGCGGTGGAGAGCAGTTCTTC | CASGRPGTSGGEQFF
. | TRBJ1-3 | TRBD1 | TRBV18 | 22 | TGTGCCAGCTCACCTCTGCCTCAAATCGGGACAGGGACTTCCAGATCTGGAAACACCATATATTTT | CASSPLPQIGTGTSRSGNTIYF
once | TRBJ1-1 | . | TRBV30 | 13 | TGTGCCTGGAGAGATCAACCGAACACTGAAGCTTTCTTT | CAWRDQPNTEAFF
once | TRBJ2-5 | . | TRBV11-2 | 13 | TGTGCCAGCAGCTTAGTATTAGGGGAGACCCAGTACTTC | CASSLVLGETQYF
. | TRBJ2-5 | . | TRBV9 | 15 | TGTGCCAGCAGCGTAGCCCCTCTGTACCAAGAGACCCAGTACTTC | CASSVAPLYQETQYF
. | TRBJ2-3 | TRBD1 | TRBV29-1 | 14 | TGCAGCGTTGACAGGGGGCAAGGCACAGATACGCAGTATTTT | CSVDRGQGTDTQYF
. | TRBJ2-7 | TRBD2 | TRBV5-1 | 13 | TGCGCCAGCAGGATAGCGGGAGGGCGGGAGCAGTACTTC | CASRIAGGREQYF
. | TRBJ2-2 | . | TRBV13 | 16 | TGTGCCAGCAGCTTATCGTGGGGGGCGAACACCGGGGAGCTGTTTTTT | CASSLSWGANTGELFF
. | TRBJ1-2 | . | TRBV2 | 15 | TGTGCCAGCAGCCGCGGTCAGACAGGCACGGAAGGCTACACCTTC | CASSRGQTGTEGYTF
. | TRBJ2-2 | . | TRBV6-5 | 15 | TGTGCCAGCAGTTTAGGTCGGACTGTAAACGGGGAGCTGTTTTTT | CASSLGRTVNGELFF
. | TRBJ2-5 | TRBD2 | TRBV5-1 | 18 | TGCGCCAGCAGCTTGGTCCCGATAGGGGAGGGCTCGGCAGAGACCCAGTACTTC | CASSLVPIGEGSAETQYF
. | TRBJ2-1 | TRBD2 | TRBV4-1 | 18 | TGCGCCAGCAGCCAAGAGGCCCCCGGGACTAGCGGGATTAGTGAGCAGTTCTTC | CASSQEAPGTSGISEQFF
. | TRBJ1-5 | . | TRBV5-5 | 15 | TGTGCCAGCAGCTTGGTTTTCCAGGGCAGTCAGCCCCAGCATTTT | CASSLVFQGSQPQHF
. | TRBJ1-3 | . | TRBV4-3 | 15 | TGCGCCAGCAGCCAAGATGGCTCGTCTGGAAACACCATATATTTT | CASSQDGSSGNTIYF
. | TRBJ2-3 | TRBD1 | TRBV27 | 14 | TGTGCCAGCACCTCGGACAGGGTCCGAGGGACGCAGTATTTT | CASTSDRVRGTQYF
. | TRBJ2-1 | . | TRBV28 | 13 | TGTGCCAGCAGCTCTGCGCTAGCCTATGAGCAGTTCTTC | CASSSALAYEQFF
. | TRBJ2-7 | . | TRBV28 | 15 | TGTGCCAGCAGTTCGACGGCCTTAAGCTCCTACGAGCAGTACTTC | CASSSTALSSYEQYF
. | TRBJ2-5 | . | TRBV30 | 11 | TGTGCCTGTAGGAGGGAAGAGACCCAGTACTTC | CACRREETQYF
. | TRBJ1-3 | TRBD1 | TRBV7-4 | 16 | TGTGCCAGCAGCTTACAAACAGGGGTTTCTGGAAACACCATATATTTT | CASSLQTGVSGNTIYF
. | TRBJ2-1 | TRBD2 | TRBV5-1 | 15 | TGCGCCAGCAGCTTGGTAGGGACTAGCGGCGATGAGCAGTTCTTC | CASSLVGTSGDEQFF
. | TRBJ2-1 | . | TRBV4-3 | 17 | TGCGCCAGCAGCCAAGAAGAAAAGCGGGACAGTTACAATGAGCAGTTCTTC | CASSQEEKRDSYNEQFF
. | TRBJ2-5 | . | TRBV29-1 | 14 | TGCAGCGTTGGTTTTGACTACTACCAAGAGACCCAGTACTTC | CSVGFDYYQETQYF
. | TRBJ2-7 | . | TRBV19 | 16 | TGTGCCAGTAGTCTAAACTTAGCGGATGTAGGAACGGGGCAGTACTTC | CASSLNLADVGTGQYF
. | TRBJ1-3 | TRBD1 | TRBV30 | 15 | TGTGCCTGGAAAAAACAGGGGCTATCTGGAAACACCATATATTTT | CAWKKQGLSGNTIYF
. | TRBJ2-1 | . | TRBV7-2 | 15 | TGTGCCAGCAGCTTCTCGAGGCAGAGCTACAATGAGCAGTTCTTC | CASSFSRQSYNEQFF
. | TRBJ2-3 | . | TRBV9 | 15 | TGTGCCAGCAGCGAGACGGTTACTAGGACAGATACGCAGTATTTT | CASSETVTRTDTQYF
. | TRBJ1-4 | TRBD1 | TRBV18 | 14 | TGTGCCAGCTCACCAACAGGGGGAAATGAAAAACTGTTTTTT | CASSPTGGNEKLFF
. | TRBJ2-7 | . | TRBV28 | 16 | TGTGCCAGCAATCCTTATGTCCCGTACGAGTTCCACGAGCAGTACTTC | CASNPYVPYEFHEQYF
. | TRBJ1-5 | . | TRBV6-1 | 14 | TGTGCCAGCAGTACCGGGATGGGCAATCAGCCCCAGCATTTT | CASSTGMGNQPQHF
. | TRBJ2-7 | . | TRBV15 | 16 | TGTGCCACCAGCAGAGATCGGTCAGGGATTTCCTACGAGCAGTACTTC | CATSRDRSGISYEQYF
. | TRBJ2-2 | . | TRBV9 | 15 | TGTGCCAGCAGCGTAGCGGGGGCGGGAGACGCGGAGCTGTTTTTT | CASSVAGAGDAELFF
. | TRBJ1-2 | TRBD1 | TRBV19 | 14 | TGTGCCAGTAGTCGTGACAGGGGGCTTTATGGCTACACCTTC | CASSRDRGLYGYTF
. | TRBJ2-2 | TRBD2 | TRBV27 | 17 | TGTGCCAGCTTTCCTTATCCCGGGACTAGCCGCACCGGGGAGCTGTTTTTT | CASFPYPGTSRTGELFF
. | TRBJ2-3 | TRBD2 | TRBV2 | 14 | TGTGCCGACGGGACTAGCGGAAGACGAGATACGCAGTATTTT | CADGTSGRRDTQYF
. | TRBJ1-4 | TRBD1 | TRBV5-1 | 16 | TGCGCCAGCAGCTTGTACCAGGGGGAAGCTAATGAAAAACTGTTTTTT | CASSLYQGEANEKLFF
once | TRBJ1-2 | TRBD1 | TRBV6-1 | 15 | TGTGCCAGCAGTGAGAGTAGTTGGACAGGGCAAGGCTACACCTTC | CASSESSWTGQGYTF
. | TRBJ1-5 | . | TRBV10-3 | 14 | TGTGCCATCAGTGGACAGAATAGCAATCAGCCCCAGCATTTT | CAISGQNSNQPQHF
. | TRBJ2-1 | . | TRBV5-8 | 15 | TGTGCCAGCAGCTTAATTCGCGGGCCCAACCGGGAGCAGTTCTTC | CASSLIRGPNREQFF
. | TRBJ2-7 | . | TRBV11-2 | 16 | TGTGCCAGCAGCTTAGATAGGACCAACCTAAGGTACGAGCAGTACTTC | CASSLDRTNLRYEQYF
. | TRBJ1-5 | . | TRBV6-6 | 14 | TGTGCCAGCAGTTACGAGGGGGACAATCAGCCCCAGCATTTT | CASSYEGDNQPQHF
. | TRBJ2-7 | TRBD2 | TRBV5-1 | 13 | TGCGCCAGCAGTCGGACTAGCGGGTACGAGCAGTACTTC | CASSRTSGYEQYF
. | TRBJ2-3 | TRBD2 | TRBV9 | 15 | TGTGCCAGCAGCGTAGATCGGGGAGGGCCAGATACGCAGTATTTT | CASSVDRGGPDTQYF